This TCR beta chain was profiled in a study of OX40 agonist ivuxolimab in advanced cancers. General study findings and limits: Partial responders treated at 0.1-3.0 mg/kg exhibited clonal expansion among the lowest measured. At 0.1 to 3.0 mg/kg, clonal expansion of CD4+ and CD8+ blood T cells had occurred by week 6.

Assay: immunoSEQ multiplex PCR; the TCRdb copy retains only in-frame clones and omits some. The sample consists of just under 65,000 clones, 85% to 90% of them appearing once. Remarks on this clone: The antigen is not known.

Autoimmune disease history or systemic immunosuppression meant exclusion. Baseline was the first blood sampling point, followed by cycle 4 day 1 and cycle 7 day 1. Germline loops: CDR1 SGHNT, CDR2 YYREEE (reference sequence). V dropped 4 bases and J dropped 5; count of bases not matched to a gene: 4. CDR3 length: 15 amino acids. The TCR originated in an adult with an advanced solid tumor such as melanoma, head and neck, liver or kidney cancer. V gene TRBV5-4 combines with J gene TRBJ2-2; 11 bases are a match to TRBD1. Sample: CD4+ or CD8+ T cells sorted from blood, taken in a trial of the OX40 agonist ivuxolimab. The CDR3 DNA follows: TGTGCCAGCAGCGGACAGGGGGCGCTGACCGGGGAGCTGTTTTTT. It translates to CASSGQGALTGELFF.